The 28 T cell receptor beta chains given below trace back to one sample, sequenced in a study of T cell responses to AZD1222 COVID-19 vaccine. Produced via immunoSEQ multiplex PCR; TCRdb's table is partial and in-frame only. The repertoire has some 150,000 clones, roughly 87% of them found once; the top ten carry about 4.9%. The source material was peripheral blood, sampled 28 days after the second dose of the MenACWY control vaccine. All receptors come from an adult who received the MenACWY meningococcal vaccine as a control.

The chain employs TRBV19 and TRBJ1-2, with TRBD1 as a possible D gene (5 bases). There are 14 residues in the CDR3. Trimming removed 3 bases from V and 6 bases from J, with 14 bases in between. Germline CDR1 is LNHDA and CDR2 is SQIVND (reference sequence). The CDR3 nucleotides read TGTGCCAGTAGTATTCCAGGGAGTGTGGATGGCTACACCTTC. Protein: CASSIPGSVDGYTF.

J is TRBJ1-1 and V is TRBV10-3, with D perhaps matching TRBD1 (5 bases). The length of the CDR3 is 12 residues. Germline CDR1 is ENHRY and CDR2 is SYGVKD. Deletions cut 6 bases from V and 5 bases from J, with 10 bases between. CDR3 sequence: CAIRGKGTEAFF. CDR3 bases: TGTGCCATCAGGGGAAAGGGGACTGAAGCTTTCTTT.

This clone was found once. The chain links TRBV18 to TRBJ1-2, with D perhaps TRBD1 (5 bases). Trimming removed 2 bases from V and 8 bases from J, with 15 bases in between. The germline V gene has CDR1 KGHSH and CDR2 LQKENI. The CDR3 length is 14 residues. The CDR3 spells CASSPAGTRGGYTF. In nucleotides, the CDR3 is TGTGCCAGCTCACCAGCCGGGACCCGTGGAGGCTACACCTTC.

Only a few counts were recorded for this clone. The rearrangement joins TRBV5-4 to TRBJ1-6; no firm D call. The CDR3 loop spans 16 amino acids. The ends were cut back, 2 bases at V and 0 bases at J, with 9 bases in the middle. Germline assignment: CDR1 SGHNT and CDR2 YYREEE (reference sequence). The CDR3 loop reads CASSFRRSSYNSPLHF. In DNA form, the CDR3 reads TGTGCCAGCAGCTTTCGACGGAGCTCCTATAATTCACCCCTCCACTTT.

The chain combines TRBV11-2 with TRBJ1-1; no definite D call. V was trimmed by 4 bases and J by 5 bases, leaving 8 bases between them. This CDR3 region has 12 residues. Germline-derived CDR1 and CDR2 are SGHAT and FQNNGV. CDR3 sequence: CASSSGRTEAFF. CDR3 in DNA: TGTGCCAGCAGCTCGGGAAGGACTGAAGCTTTCTTT.

V is TRBV21-1 and J is TRBJ1-1; TRBD1, as called in the table, went unchecked against the DNA. TRBV21-1 is given as a pseudogene. The CDR3 spans 15 residues. The CDR3 is CASSTLRTAGTEAFF. The CDR3 region has the DNA TGTGCCAGCAGCACCCTCCGGACAGCAGGCACTGAAGCTTTCTTT.

The gene calls are TRBV12-3 or TRBV12-4 and TRBJ2-7, with a tentative D call TRBD2 (5 bases). V was cut by 2 bases and J by 12 bases, with 14 bases left in between. The CDR3 is made up of 12 amino acids. The CDR3 DNA is TGTGCCAGCAGTTTATCTCACACTAGTCCGTACTTC. It yields the protein CASSLSHTSPYF.

J is TRBJ2-1 and V is TRBV7-3, with TRBD2 matching over 9 bases. Germline V gene data show CDR1 as SGHTA and CDR2 as FQGTGA. The trim removed 5 bases at V and 6 bases at J, leaving 8 bases unmatched. The CDR3 length is 15 residues. The CDR3 sequence: CASSPQAGGFNEQFF. The CDR3 DNA follows: TGTGCCAGCAGCCCACAGGCGGGGGGGTTCAATGAGCAGTTCTTC.

The rearrangement uses TRBV5-5 and TRBJ2-1; D possibly uses TRBD1 or TRBD2 (5 bases each). Germline V lookup: CDR1 SGHKS, CDR2 YYEKEE (reference sequence). The V end was cut by 4 bases, the J end by 15 bases, with 11 bases between. There are 10 residues in the CDR3. The CDR3 DNA reads TGTGCCAGCAGCCATGGGGGAGTGTTCTTC. This translates into CASSHGGVFF.

Here the CDR3 DNA reads TGCGCCAGCAGCCAAGAATCCGCGGGGCACTCTGGAAACACCATATATTTT. Amino acid sequence: CASSQESAGHSGNTIYF. The V and J genes are TRBV4-1 and TRBJ1-3; tentative D call: TRBD1 (5 bases). V was trimmed by 0 bases and J by 0 bases, leaving 12 bases between them. Germline CDR1 reads MGHRA; CDR2 reads YSYEKL. This CDR3 is built from 17 residues.

The chain carries TRBV6-2 or TRBV6-3 and TRBJ1-2; no firm D call. Germline V lookup: CDR1 MNHEY, CDR2 SVGEGT. The CDR3 spans 13 residues. V lost 0 bases, J lost 4 bases, and 6 bases lay in between. CDR3 in amino acids: CASSYSQSYGYTF. CDR3 bases: TGTGCCAGCAGTTACTCACAGAGCTATGGCTACACCTTC.

V gene TRBV7-2 combines with J gene TRBJ2-7, with 7 bases that match TRBD2. With V trimmed by 5 bases and J by 2 bases, 9 bases remained unmatched. CDR3 size: 15 residues. Germline CDR1 and CDR2: SGHTA and FQGNSA. CDR3 sequence: CASSPLGGGTYEQYF. The CDR3 nucleotides read TGTGCCAGCAGCCCCCTGGGCGGGGGAACCTACGAGCAGTACTTC. The whole variable domain, remainder taken from reference TRBV7-2 and TRBJ2-7, is GAGVSQSPSNKVTEKGKDVELRCDPISGHTALYWYRQSLGQGLEFLIYFQGNSAPDKSGLPSDRFSAERTGGSVSTLTIQRTQQEDSAVYLCASSPLGGGTYEQYFGPGTRLTVT.

This rearrangement joins TRBV3-1 (or the pseudogene TRBV3-2) to TRBJ1-1, with D uncertain. Germline loops: CDR1 LGHDT, CDR2 YNNKEL (reference sequence). Trimming pared 1 base from V and 8 bases from J, leaving 11 bases between. The CDR3 extends over 13 amino acids. In DNA, the CDR3 is TGTGCCAGCAGCCAAGGTCGTCACAGCGAAGCTTTCTTT. Translating gives CASSQGRHSEAFF.

V is TRBV29-1 and J is TRBJ2-7, with D maybe TRBD1 (5 bases). The V end lost 4 bases, the J end lost 2 bases, and 12 bases lay between the germline ends. This CDR3 comprises 13 residues. The V gene's germline CDR1 is SQVTM and CDR2 ANQGSEA. CDR3 amino acids: CSVAGIRTYEQYF. CDR3 nucleotide sequence: TGCAGCGTTGCAGGGATTCGGACCTACGAGCAGTACTTC.

This clone was seen a single time. This likely comes from a read error, as the CDR3 has no conserved phenylalanine or tryptophan at its end. Because the CDR3's place on the DNA is in doubt, the DNA is left out and the CDR3 is given as listed by TCRdb. V usage is TRBV3-1 (or the pseudogene TRBV3-2) and J usage is TRBJ2-7; the D segment call TRBD1 is taken from the table without a DNA check. The CDR3 sequence runs 9 residues, both termini included. The V gene's germline CDR1 is LGHDT and CDR2 YNNKEL (reference sequence). Here the CDR3 reads CASSRGQNS.

The count of this clone is one. The chain links TRBV7-2 to TRBJ1-1; 8 bases agree with TRBD1. The CDR3 consists of 15 residues. The junction had 2 bases not matched to a gene; V was cut back by 1 base and J by 1 base. Germline values: CDR1 SGHTA, CDR2 FQGNSA. The chain's CDR3 is CASSLGDRKNTEAFF. CDR3 bases: TGTGCCAGCAGCTTAGGGGACAGGAAGAACACTGAAGCTTTCTTT. The variable domain in full, completed from reference TRBV7-2 and TRBJ1-1, reads GAGVSQSPSNKVTEKGKDVELRCDPISGHTALYWYRQSLGQGLEFLIYFQGNSAPDKSGLPSDRFSAERTGGSVSTLTIQRTQQEDSAVYLCASSLGDRKNTEAFFGQGTRLTVV.

The CDR3 loop reads CASTLTGTGELFF. The CDR3 DNA is TGTGCCAGCACCCTTACGGGTACCGGGGAGCTGTTTTTT. The chain recombines TRBV6-5 with TRBJ2-2; no clear D gene. Trimming cost V 7 bases and J 5 bases, with 11 bases left between them. Per germline, CDR1 MNHEY and CDR2 SVGAGI. CDR3 length: 13 residues.

This chain uses TRBV10-3 with TRBJ2-2; D is uncertain. Trimming took 0 bases from V and 2 from J, leaving 7 bases between them. This CDR3 is built from 15 residues. In germline, CDR1 is ENHRY, CDR2 SYGVKD. This CDR3 reads CAISESGRNTGELFF. CDR3 sequence (DNA): TGTGCCATCAGTGAGTCAGGCAGAAACACCGGGGAGCTGTTTTTT.

This chain connects TRBV7-2 to TRBJ2-4; the D gene could be TRBD1 or TRBD2 (6 bases each). Germline lookup yields CDR1 SGHTA and CDR2 FQGNSA. The length of the CDR3 is 15 residues. The ends were cut back, 3 bases at V and 5 bases at J, with 14 bases in the middle. The DNA of the CDR3 is TGTGCCAGCAGCTTTGGGGGGCCGGGGGAAAACATTCAGTACTTC. Translated: CASSFGGPGENIQYF. Supplemented by reference TRBV7-2 and TRBJ2-4, the full variable domain reads GAGVSQSPSNKVTEKGKDVELRCDPISGHTALYWYRQSLGQGLEFLIYFQGNSAPDKSGLPSDRFSAERTGGSVSTLTIQRTQQEDSAVYLCASSFGGPGENIQYFGAGTRLSVL.

The CDR3 nucleotides read TGTGCCAGCAGCCCCGTCAAGGGGGTTTTAAGGGATACGCAGTATTTT. Translated: CASSPVKGVLRDTQYF. This rearrangement joins TRBV9 to TRBJ2-3; maybe TRBD1 (6 bases). The CDR3 is 16 amino acids. Germline V CDR1 and CDR2: SGDLS, YYNGEE. V was clipped by 4 bases and J by 6 bases, with 21 bases between them.

The V call is TRBV2, the J call TRBJ1-2; 8 bases fit TRBD1. The CDR3 has 14 residues. Germline V gene sequence: CDR1 SNHLY, CDR2 FYNNEI. The ends lost 6 bases at V and 6 bases at J; junction bases unmatched: 9. Written as DNA, the CDR3 is TGTGCCAGCAGGGAGGACAGGGTTATCGATGGCTACACCTTC. Its translation is CASREDRVIDGYTF.

CDR3 DNA: TGTGCCAGCAGCCAACACCCGGCTAGCGGGGGCCTTATACAAGAGACCCAGTACTTC. Amino acids: CASSQHPASGGLIQETQYF. This chain uses TRBV5-6 with TRBJ2-5, with 10 nucleotides matching TRBD2. In germline, CDR1 is SGHDT, CDR2 YYEEEE. The CDR3 has 19 residues. V trimming: 4 bases; J trimming: 2 bases; junction bases outside the gene matches: 17. The full variable domain, its missing parts supplied by reference TRBV5-6 and TRBJ2-5, is DAGVTQSPTHLIKTRGQQVTLRCSPKSGHDTVSWYQQALGQGPQFIFQYYEEEERQRGNFPDRFSGHQFPNYSSELNVNALLLGDSALYLCASSQHPASGGLIQETQYFGPGTRLLVL.

The chain couples TRBV12-3 or TRBV12-4 to TRBJ1-2, with 10 bases identical to TRBD1. V trimming: 6 bases; J trimming: 5 bases; junction bases outside the gene matches: 3. The length of the CDR3 is 13 residues. The chain's CDR3 is CASRPGQGYGYTF. DNA for the CDR3: TGTGCCAGCAGGCCGGGACAGGGGTATGGCTACACCTTC.

In this sample, this clone turned up a few times. Written as DNA, the CDR3 is TGCGCCAGCAGCCCTGGTTGGAGGTATGGCTACACCTTC. The encoded protein is CASSPGWRYGYTF. This sequence joins TRBV4-3 and TRBJ1-2; no definite D call. In germline, CDR1 is LGHNA, CDR2 YSLEER. Trimming stripped 4 bases from V and 5 bases from J, with 11 bases between. There are 13 residues in the CDR3.

The rearrangement uses TRBV27 and TRBJ1-1; D remains ambiguous. There are 14 residues in the CDR3. From germline, CDR1 is MNHEY and CDR2 SMNVEV (reference sequence). The V end was cut by 4 bases, the J end by 1 base, with 10 bases between. The CDR3 DNA is TGTGCCAGCAGTTGGGCGGGAACGAACACTGAAGCTTTCTTT. It translates to CASSWAGTNTEAFF.

This sequence joins TRBV14 and TRBJ1-1, with D uncertain. CDR3 length: 14 amino acids. CDR1 SGHDN and CDR2 FVKESK come from the germline V gene. V was clipped by 3 bases and J by 4 bases, with 12 bases between them. For the CDR3, the DNA is TGTGCCAGCAGCCAGTCGGTTACGGGCACTGAAGCTTTCTTT. This gives the protein CASSQSVTGTEAFF.

The chain carries TRBV18 and TRBJ1-2; D is possibly TRBD1 (5 bases). Between the trimmed V and J ends, which lost 3 bases and 8 bases, there was a span of 13 bases. Germline V lookup: CDR1 KGHSH, CDR2 LQKENI. The CDR3 runs 13 residues. The CDR3, as DNA: TGTGCCAGCTCACCTGGACATAGGGACGGCTACACCTTC. Its protein product is CASSPGHRDGYTF. Full variable domain (remainder filled in from reference TRBV18 and TRBJ1-2): NAGVMQNPRHLVRRRGQEARLRCSPMKGHSHVYWYRQLPEEGLKFMVYLQKENIIDESGMPKERFSAEFPKEGPSILRIQQVVRGDSAAYFCASSPGHRDGYTFGSGTRLTVV.

The rearrangement uses TRBV24-1 and TRBJ1-2; weak D call: TRBD1 (5 bases). The CDR3 is made up of 15 amino acids. V was cut by 3 bases and J by 8 bases, with 18 bases left in between. Germline CDR1 is KGHDR and CDR2 is SFDVKD. The CDR3 protein is CATSDGATAGQGYTF. CDR3 nucleotide sequence: TGTGCCACCAGTGATGGGGCTACGGCAGGGCAGGGCTACACCTTC.